Sequencing of this TCR beta chain was carried out in a study of blood T cell repertoires in COVID-19. The CDR3 is 16 amino acids. CDR1 and CDR2 from the germline V gene are MNHNS and SASEGT. The ends lost 2 bases at V and 4 bases at J; junction bases unmatched: 8. Authors' analysis steps: Estimation of nucleated cell counts was performed using reference gene primer amplification. TCRdb keeps only in-frame clones here, not all; method: immunoSEQ multiplex PCR. V, J and clone size were drawn from that table, and D and trimming were deduced from the DNA. This sample has 200,000 to 300,000 clones, with 70% to 85% found just once.

The receptor comes from a woman over 75 with acute or convalescent COVID-19. The chain combines TRBV6-1 with TRBJ2-1; the match to TRBD2 covers 7 bases. Sample: peripheral blood. The CDR3, as DNA: TGTGCCAGCAGTGAAAGGCGGGGGACCTCTTACAATGAGCAGTTCTTC. Translation: CASSERRGTSYNEQFF.